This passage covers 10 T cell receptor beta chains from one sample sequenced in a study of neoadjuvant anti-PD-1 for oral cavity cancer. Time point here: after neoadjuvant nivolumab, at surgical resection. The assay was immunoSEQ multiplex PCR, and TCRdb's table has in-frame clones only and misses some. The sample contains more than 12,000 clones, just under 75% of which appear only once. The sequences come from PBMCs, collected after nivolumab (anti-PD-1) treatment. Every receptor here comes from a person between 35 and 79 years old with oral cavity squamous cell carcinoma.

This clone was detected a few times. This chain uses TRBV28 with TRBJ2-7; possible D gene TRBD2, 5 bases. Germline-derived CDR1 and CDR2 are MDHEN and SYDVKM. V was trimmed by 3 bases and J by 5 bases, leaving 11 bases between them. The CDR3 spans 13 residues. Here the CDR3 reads CASSFGNGNEQYF. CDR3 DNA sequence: TGTGCCAGCAGTTTCGGGAATGGGAACGAGCAGTACTTC.

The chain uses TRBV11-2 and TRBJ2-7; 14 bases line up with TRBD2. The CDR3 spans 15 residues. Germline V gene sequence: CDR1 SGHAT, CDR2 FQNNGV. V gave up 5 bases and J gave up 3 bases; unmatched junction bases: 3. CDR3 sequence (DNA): TGTGCCAGCAGCGCGGGACTAGCGGGAGTCTACGAGCAGTACTTC. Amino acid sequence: CASSAGLAGVYEQYF.

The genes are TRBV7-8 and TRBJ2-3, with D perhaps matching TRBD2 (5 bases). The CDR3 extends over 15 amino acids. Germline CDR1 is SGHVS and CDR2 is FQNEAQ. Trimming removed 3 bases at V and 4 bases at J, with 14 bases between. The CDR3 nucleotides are TGTGCCAGCAGCTTGGGGAGCGGCCGGTCAGATACGCAGTATTTT. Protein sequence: CASSLGSGRSDTQYF.

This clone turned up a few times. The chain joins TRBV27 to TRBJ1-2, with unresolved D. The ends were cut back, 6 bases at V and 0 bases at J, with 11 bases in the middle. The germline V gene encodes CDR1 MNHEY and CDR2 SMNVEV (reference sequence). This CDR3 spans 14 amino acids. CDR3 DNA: TGTGCCAGCAGGGCCCACAACGCTAACTATGGCTACACCTTC. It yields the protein CASRAHNANYGYTF.

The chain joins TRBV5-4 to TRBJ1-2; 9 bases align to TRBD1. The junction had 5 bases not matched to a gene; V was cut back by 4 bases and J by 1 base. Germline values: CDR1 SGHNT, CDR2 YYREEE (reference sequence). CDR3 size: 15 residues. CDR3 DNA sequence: TGTGCCAGCAGCGTGGGACAGGGTGTTAACTATGGCTACACCTTC. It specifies CASSVGQGVNYGYTF. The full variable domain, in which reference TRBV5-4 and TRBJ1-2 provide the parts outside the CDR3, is ETGVTQSPTHLIKTRGQQVTLRCSSQSGHNTVSWYQQALGQGPQFIFQYYREEENGRGNFPPRFSGLQFPNYSSELNVNALELDDSALYLCASSVGQGVNYGYTFGSGTRLTVV.

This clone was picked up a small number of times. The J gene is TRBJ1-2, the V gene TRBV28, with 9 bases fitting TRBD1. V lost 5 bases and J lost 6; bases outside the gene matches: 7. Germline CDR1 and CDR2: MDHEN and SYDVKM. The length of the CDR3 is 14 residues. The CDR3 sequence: CASSPGQGYHGYTF. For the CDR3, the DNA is TGTGCCAGCAGTCCTGGACAGGGGTATCATGGCTACACCTTC.

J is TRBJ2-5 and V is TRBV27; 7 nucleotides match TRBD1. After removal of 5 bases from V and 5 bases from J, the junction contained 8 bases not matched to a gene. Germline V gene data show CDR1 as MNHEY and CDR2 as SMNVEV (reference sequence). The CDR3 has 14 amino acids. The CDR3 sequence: CASSATGATETQYF. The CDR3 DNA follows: TGTGCCAGCAGTGCCACAGGGGCGACTGAGACCCAGTACTTC.

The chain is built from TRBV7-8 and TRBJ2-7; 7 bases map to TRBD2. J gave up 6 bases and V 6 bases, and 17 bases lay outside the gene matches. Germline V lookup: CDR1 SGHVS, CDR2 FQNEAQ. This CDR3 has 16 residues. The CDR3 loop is CASREVLSSGDREQYF. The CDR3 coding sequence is TGTGCCAGCAGGGAGGTCTTATCGAGCGGGGACCGCGAGCAGTACTTC. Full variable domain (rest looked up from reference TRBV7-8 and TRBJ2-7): GAGVSQSPRYKVAKRGQDVALRCDPISGHVSLFWYQQALGQGPEFLTYFQNEAQLDKSGLPSDRFFAERPEGSVSTLKIQRTQQEDSAVYLCASREVLSSGDREQYFGPGTRLTVT.

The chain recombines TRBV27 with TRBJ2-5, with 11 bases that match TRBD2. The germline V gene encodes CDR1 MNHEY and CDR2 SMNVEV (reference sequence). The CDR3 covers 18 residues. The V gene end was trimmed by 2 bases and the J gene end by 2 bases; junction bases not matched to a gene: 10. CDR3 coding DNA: TGTGCCAGCAGTTTACGCTACGGACTAGCGGGTCTGCAAGAGACCCAGTACTTC. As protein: CASSLRYGLAGLQETQYF.

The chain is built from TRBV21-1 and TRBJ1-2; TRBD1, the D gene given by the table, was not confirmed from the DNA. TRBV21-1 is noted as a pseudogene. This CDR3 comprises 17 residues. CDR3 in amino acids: CASISGTGLPTSYGYTF. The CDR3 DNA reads TGTGCCAGCATCTCCGGGACAGGGTTACCCACTAGCTATGGCTACACCTTC.